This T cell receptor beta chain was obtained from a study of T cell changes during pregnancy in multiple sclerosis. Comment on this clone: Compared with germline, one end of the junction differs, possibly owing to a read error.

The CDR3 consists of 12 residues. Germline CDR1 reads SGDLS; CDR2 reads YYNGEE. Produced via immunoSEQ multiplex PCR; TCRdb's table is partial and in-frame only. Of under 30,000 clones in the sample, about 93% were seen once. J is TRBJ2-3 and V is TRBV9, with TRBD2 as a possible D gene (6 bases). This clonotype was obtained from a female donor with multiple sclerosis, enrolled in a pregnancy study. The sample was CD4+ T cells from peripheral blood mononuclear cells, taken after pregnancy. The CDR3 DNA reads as TGTGCCAGCAGCGTAGAGGCGGGGAGAGGTTCTTTT. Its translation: CASSVEAGRGSF.